The next 10 T cell receptor beta chains were all read from a single sample in a study of regulatory T cells in long-lasting Graves disease. The authors built TCR beta libraries using iRepertoire HTBI primers and Arm-PCR of CDR3 regions. TCRdb passed the multiplex PCR reads through MiXCR, listing each CDR3 protein once. The sample records hundreds of thousands of distinct CDR3 sequences, more than 15% being singletons. Time point specified: newly diagnosed GD, antithyroid drugs for less than 3 months. PBMC RNA served as the TCR library source. This same sample was also taken into another study, of T cells in Graves' hyperthyroidism and ophthalmopathy.

The source was peripheral blood mononuclear cells (PBMCs), collected at new diagnosis, from a patient treated with antithyroid drugs. The receptors were sampled from a man between 18 and 29 years old with Graves disease.

The sample holds many counts of this clonotype. J is TRBJ2-1 and V is TRBV18; D gene unclear. Trimming removed 0 bases at V and 5 bases at J, with 8 bases between. CDR3 size: 14 residues. The germline gives CDR1 KGHSH, CDR2 LQKENI. The CDR3 DNA follows: TGTGCCAGCTCACCACCACCACCAGACAATGAGCAGTTCTTC. The encoded protein is CASSPPPPDNEQFF.

In its sample, this clonotype was seen a few times. The V call is TRBV20-1, the J call TRBJ2-1; D is unresolved. Trimming removed 3 bases at V and 5 bases at J, with 11 bases between. The V gene's germline CDR1 is DFQATT and CDR2 SNEGSKA (reference sequence). The CDR3 covers 13 residues. Here the CDR3 reads CSASTPLNNEQFF. In nucleotides, the CDR3 is TGCAGTGCTAGTACTCCCCTCAACAATGAGCAGTTCTTC.

This clonotype was detected only a few times. The chain combines TRBV6-2 or TRBV6-3 with TRBJ2-1, with 11 bases identical to TRBD2. The CDR3 length is 15 residues. Germline V gene data show CDR1 as MNHEY and CDR2 as SVGEGT. V trimming: 8 bases; J trimming: 4 bases; junction bases outside the gene matches: 7. The CDR3 sequence: CASQSSGRAYNEQFF. DNA for the CDR3: TGTGCCAGCCAAAGTAGCGGGAGGGCTTACAATGAGCAGTTCTTC.

Many counts were recorded for this clonotype. V gene TRBV11-3 combines with J gene TRBJ1-5, with 9 bases identical to TRBD1. Trimming removed 5 bases from V and 6 bases from J; junction bases left unmatched: 14. The germline CDR1 and CDR2 sequences are SGHNT and YENEEA. The CDR3 length is 17 residues. The CDR3, as DNA: TGTGCCAGCAGCCCCAATAACCGGGACAGGGAATGTCAGCCCCAGCATTTT. It encodes CASSPNNRDRECQPQHF.

This clonotype has just a few counts. The chain recombines TRBV16 with TRBJ2-4, with no clear D. There are 13 residues in the CDR3. The V gene's germline CDR1 is KGHSY and CDR2 FQNENV. V lost 2 bases, J lost 8 bases, and 10 bases lay in between. The CDR3 DNA sequence: TGTGCCAGCAGCCAAAACCTGAATGACATTCAGTACTTC. Translating gives CASSQNLNDIQYF.

The rearrangement uses TRBV6-1 and TRBJ2-7, with TRBD1 identical over 7 bases. The CDR3 contains 15 residues. CDR1 is MNHNS, CDR2 SASEGT, per germline. Trimming removed 2 bases from V and 2 bases from J; junction bases left unmatched: 6. The CDR3 sequence is CASSENRGYTYEQYF. In DNA form, the CDR3 reads TGTGCCAGCAGTGAAAACAGGGGCTATACCTACGAGCAGTACTTC.

The gene calls are TRBV10-3 and TRBJ1-1; 7 bases are a match to TRBD1. CDR3 length equals 14 residues. The J segment lost 7 bases and the V segment lost 11 bases, leaving 16 bases of the junction unmatched. Germline values: CDR1 ENHRY, CDR2 SYGVKD. For the CDR3, the DNA is TGTGCCTCCCAAGCTCCGGGACAGAATCTTGAAGCTTTCTTT. This codes for CASQAPGQNLEAFF.

The chain joins TRBV30 to TRBJ2-7, with D unclear. The V and J ends lost 2 bases and 2 bases respectively, with 7 bases between them. The germline gives CDR1 GTSNPN, CDR2 SVGIG (reference sequence). The CDR3 totals 12 residues. The CDR3 region has the DNA TGTGCCTGGAGTACGGGTACCTACGAGCAGTACTTC. The encoded protein is CAWSTGTYEQYF.

This clonotype has ten or more counts. This chain connects TRBV11-1 to TRBJ2-1; 9 bases map to TRBD2. From germline, CDR1 is SGHAT and CDR2 FQDESV (reference sequence). The CDR3 is made up of 12 amino acids. V lost 5 bases, J lost 10 bases, and 3 bases stayed unmatched. This CDR3 reads CASSLGLAEQFF. As DNA, the CDR3 is TGTGCCAGCAGCCTCGGACTAGCGGAGCAGTTCTTC.

This clonotype came up many times. The chain combines TRBV20-1 with TRBJ1-1, with 8 bases fitting TRBD1. The V gene end was trimmed by 6 bases and the J gene end by 3 bases; junction bases not matched to a gene: 6. This CDR3 is built from 13 residues. Looked up from germline, CDR1 is DFQATT and CDR2 is SNEGSKA (reference sequence). As DNA, the CDR3 is TGCAGTGCGGAGCAGGGGGCGCACACTGAAGCTTTCTTT. Amino acid sequence: CSAEQGAHTEAFF.